One and the same sample provided the 3 T cell receptor beta chains below, sequenced in a study of T cell repertoires in cytomegalovirus infection. TCRdb recomputed calls from the reads with MiXCR, one row per CDR3 protein. The table lists hundreds of thousands of distinct CDR3 sequences, around a sixth of them singletons, with 12% in the top ten. The source material was PBMCs. These receptors all come from a human donor in good health (CMV status not recorded). Some clones in this sample may be carry-over from other donors' samples.

As concerns this clonotype: The junction shows a germline mismatch at one end, possibly a read error. The chain combines TRBV28 with TRBJ1-4; D is unresolved. The CDR3 consists of 15 residues. CDR1 is MDHEN and CDR2 is SYDVKM in the germline V gene. The CDR3 spells CASSLTSGNNVKLFF. In DNA form, the CDR3 reads TGTGCCAGCAGCCTAACCTCAGGAAATAATGTAAAACTGTTTTTT. Filled out from reference TRBV28 and TRBJ1-4, the complete variable domain reads DVKVTQSSRYLVKRTGEKVFLECVQDMDHENMFWYRQDPGLGLRLIYFSYDVKMKEKGDIPEGYSVSREKKERFSLILESASTNQTSMYLCASSLTSGNNVKLFFGSGTQLSVL.

This chain uses TRBV27 with TRBJ2-7; the D is unclear. This CDR3 has 14 amino acids. CDR1 is MNHEY, CDR2 SMNVEV, per germline (reference sequence). V lost 5 bases to trimming and J lost 2 bases, with 13 bases between them. The CDR3 loop is CASSLRPGTYEQYF. The DNA for the CDR3 is TGTGCCAGCAGTCTAAGACCTGGGACCTACGAGCAGTACTTC.

This clonotype was detected a few times. The chain employs TRBV25-1 and TRBJ2-1, with D hard to call. Germline V gene sequence: CDR1 MGHDK, CDR2 SYGVNS. The CDR3 extends over 16 amino acids. V gave up 1 base and J gave up 0 bases, with 10 bases separating them. CDR3 nucleotides: TGTGCCAGCAGTGAATTCGTGTGGGGCTCCTACAATGAGCAGTTCTTC. It translates to CASSEFVWGSYNEQFF.